This T cell receptor beta chain was identified during a study of Graves' ophthalmopathy and Graves' hyperthyroidism. Study-wide background: Peripheral blood sampling occurred at initial diagnosis, before any treatment. Study findings and constraints: Most thyroid clonotypes expanded beyond 0.001 frequency were also found in blood.

This clonotype has only a few counts. No antigen is known for it. RNA transcripts were the template, and TCR beta CDR3 regions were amplified from them. HTBI primers served in a first-round RT-PCR, which a second-round multiplex PCR followed. TCRdb itself ran the multiplex PCR reads through MiXCR, one entry per CDR3 protein. Of around 400,000 distinct CDR3 sequences listed, more than 20% are singletons. Looked up from germline, CDR1 is LGHNA and CDR2 is YNFKEQ. This CDR3 contains 17 residues. Trimming cost V 0 bases and J 2 bases, with 16 bases left between them. Enrolled hyperthyroidism patients had a new diagnosis, a duration under 2 months, and an age of 18 to 65. Among the exclusions were patients with other autoimmune diseases, uncontrolled infections, pregnancy or lactation.

The sequence came from a woman younger than 35 with stable Graves' hyperthyroidism. This chain joins TRBV4-2 and TRBJ1-2, with TRBD1 as a possible D gene (5 bases). Sequences were obtained from peripheral blood. The CDR3 bases are TGTGCCAGCAGCCAAGACGGTTCAGGGAAAAGAAACTATGGCTACACCTTC. Amino acids: CASSQDGSGKRNYGYTF.